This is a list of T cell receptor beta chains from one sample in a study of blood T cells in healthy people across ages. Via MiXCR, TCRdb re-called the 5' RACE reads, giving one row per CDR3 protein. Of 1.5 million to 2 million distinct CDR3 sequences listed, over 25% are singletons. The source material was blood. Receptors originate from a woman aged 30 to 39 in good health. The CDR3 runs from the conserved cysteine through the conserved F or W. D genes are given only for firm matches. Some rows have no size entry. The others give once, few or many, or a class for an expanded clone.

CSVATSPGNTEAFF TGCAGCGTTGCAACCTCCCCCGGGAACACTGAAGCTTTCTTT TRBJ1-1 - TRBV29-1 -
CASSVTQGCGEKLFF TGTGCCAGCAGCGTGACACAGGGGTGCGGGGAAAAACTGTTTTTT TRBJ1-4 once TRBV13 TRBD1
CASIYRGNTGELFF TGTGCCAGCATTTACAGGGGGAACACCGGGGAGCTGTTTTTT TRBJ2-2 - TRBV12-3/TRBV12-4 TRBD1
CASSPAGTNTQYF TGTGCCAGCTCACCGGCCGGTACAAATACGCAGTATTTT TRBJ2-3 - TRBV18 -
CASSSGGSRETQYF TGTGCCAGCAGTTCGGGGGGTAGCCGAGAGACCCAGTACTTC TRBJ2-5 - TRBV7-9 TRBD2
CATSAYGSGSTDTQYF TGTGCCACCAGCGCGTATGGGAGCGGGAGCACAGATACGCAGTATTTT TRBJ2-3 - TRBV15 -
CSVPRGPGYGYTF TGCAGCGTTCCCAGGGGGCCAGGCTATGGCTACACCTTC TRBJ1-2 - TRBV29-1 TRBD1
CAGSLASSSTEQYF TGCGCCGGCAGCTTGGCTAGCAGTTCGACCGAGCAGTACTTC TRBJ2-7 - TRBV5-1 -
CASSLYTEGEFTF TGCGCCAGCAGCTTATATACTGAAGGGGAGTTCACCTTC TRBJ1-2 - TRBV5-1 -
CASSGMRGIYEQYF TGTGCCAGCAGTGGAATGCGGGGGATCTACGAGCAGTACTTC TRBJ2-7 - TRBV2 TRBD2
CASSSRDRVINEQFF TGTGCCAGCAGTTCACGGGACAGGGTAATTAATGAGCAGTTCTTC TRBJ2-1 - TRBV6-2/TRBV6-3 TRBD1
CSAGQGARGQPQHF TGCAGTGCTGGGCAGGGGGCCAGGGGTCAGCCCCAGCATTTT TRBJ1-5 - TRBV20-1 TRBD1
CSAPPASGRNEQFF TGCAGTGCTCCACCTGCTAGCGGGAGGAATGAGCAGTTCTTC TRBJ2-1 few TRBV20-1 TRBD2
CASSGRLAGGTNEQYF TGCGCCAGCAGCGGCCGACTAGCGGGAGGTACCAATGAGCAGTACTTC TRBJ2-5 - TRBV4-3 TRBD2
CASSLGVRYNEQFF TGTGCCAGCAGTTTGGGGGTACGGTACAATGAGCAGTTCTTC TRBJ2-1 many TRBV12-3/TRBV12-4 -
CANSQVAGGPGEQYF TGCGCCAACAGCCAAGTGGCGGGGGGGCCAGGTGAGCAGTACTTC TRBJ2-7 - TRBV4-1 TRBD2
CASSPDRRQGYGYTF TGTGCCAGCAGCCCCGACCGGCGGCAGGGATATGGCTACACCTTC TRBJ1-2 few TRBV7-3 -
CASSYSYEGPPEYNEQFF TGTGCCAGCAGTTACTCGTATGAAGGGCCGCCAGAATACAATGAGCAGTTCTTC TRBJ2-1 few TRBV6-2/TRBV6-3 -
CAIKNRRERDTQYF TGTGCCATTAAAAACCGGCGGGAGAGAGATACGCAGTATTTT TRBJ2-3 - TRBV7-8 TRBD2
CASSSMTAVWTQYF TGTGCCAGCAGCTCGATGACCGCCGTTTGGACCCAGTACTTC TRBJ2-5 many TRBV7-2 -
CASIGGQRLGQPQHF TGTGCCAGCATAGGGGGTCAGAGGTTGGGTCAGCCCCAGCATTTT TRBJ1-5 few TRBV28 -
CSARLGEETQYF TGCAGTGCTAGATTAGGGGAAGAGACCCAGTACTTC TRBJ2-5 many TRBV20-1 -
CSATSGGVGVQFF TGCAGTGCAACTAGCGGGGGGGTTGGTGTGCAGTTCTTC TRBJ2-1 once TRBV20-1 TRBD2
CSARVPGTSGEGTQYF TGCAGTGCTAGAGTACCCGGGACTAGCGGGGAGGGTACGCAGTATTTT TRBJ2-3 - TRBV20-1 TRBD2
CASSRPPETQYF TGTGCCAGCAGCCGCCCCCCAGAGACCCAGTACTTC TRBJ2-5 - TRBV7-9 -
CSVRPRGTQYF TGCAGCGTCCGGCCGCGGGGGACCCAGTACTTC TRBJ2-5 - TRBV29-1 -
CASSLPGAGGTEAFF TGCGCCAGCAGCTTGCCAGGGGCGGGAGGCACTGAAGCTTTCTTT TRBJ1-1 few TRBV5-1 -
CASSQESRGVYEQYF TGCGCCAGCAGCCAGGAGAGCAGGGGGGTCTACGAGCAGTACTTC TRBJ2-7 many TRBV4-3 -
CASSLETDTGELFF TGTGCCAGCAGCTTAGAGACGGACACCGGGGAGCTGTTTTTT TRBJ2-2 - TRBV7-9 -
CASSRSGGNYGYTF TGTGCCAGCAGCCGTAGTGGTGGGAACTATGGCTACACCTTC TRBJ1-2 - TRBV7-2 -
CASSRGQGESTDTQYF TGCGCCAGCAGCCGCGGACAGGGCGAAAGCACAGATACGCAGTATTTT TRBJ2-3 few TRBV4-1 TRBD1
CASSQSYGTQYF TGTGCCAGCAGCCAATCGTACGGGACCCAGTACTTC TRBJ2-5 - TRBV9 -
CSAMFGGGDYEQYF TGCAGTGCTATGTTCGGCGGGGGAGACTACGAGCAGTACTTC TRBJ2-7 many TRBV20-1 TRBD2
CASSLNAGAGELFF TGTGCCAGCAGCCTCAACGCAGGGGCCGGGGAGCTGTTTTTT TRBJ2-2 - TRBV6-4 -
CAISVQPNSPLHF TGTGCCATCAGTGTACAGCCAAATTCACCCCTCCACTTT TRBJ1-6 many TRBV10-3 -
CSGGQGITDTQYF TGCAGCGGGGGACAGGGGATCACAGATACGCAGTATTTT TRBJ2-3 - TRBV29-1 TRBD1
CATSDSSTSGRINEQFF TGTGCCACCAGTGATTCGTCGACTAGCGGGAGGATCAATGAGCAGTTCTTC TRBJ2-1 few TRBV24-1 TRBD2
CASSHVGTEFNYGYTF TGCGCCAGCAGCCATGTCGGGACAGAGTTTAACTATGGCTACACCTTC TRBJ1-2 - TRBV4-1 TRBD1
CASSTALAAGGPNEQFF TGCGCCAGCAGCACCGCCTTAGCAGCGGGGGGGCCCAATGAGCAGTTCTTC TRBJ2-1 - TRBV5-1 TRBD2
CSATGQGITYEQYF TGCAGTGCCACGGGACAGGGGATCACCTACGAGCAGTACTTC TRBJ2-7 - TRBV20-1 TRBD1
CASGLVYHSEQFF TGTGCTAGTGGTTTGGTATATCATAGTGAGCAGTTCTTC TRBJ2-1 - TRBV12-5 -
CSSSVANRANTEAFF TGCAGCTCCTCGGTTGCTAACAGGGCGAACACTGAAGCTTTCTTT TRBJ1-1 - TRBV29-1 -
CASSPGLTGSNEQFF TGTGCCAGCAGCCCGGGTCTGACAGGGTCCAATGAGCAGTTCTTC TRBJ2-1 - TRBV7-3 TRBD1
CASSPIEGAYNEQFF TGTGCCAGCTCACCAATTGAGGGGGCCTACAATGAGCAGTTCTTC TRBJ2-1 few TRBV18 -
CASSLRLGRVPYNEQFF TGTGCCAGCAGTTTGAGGCTTGGAAGGGTGCCCTACAATGAGCAGTTCTTC TRBJ2-1 - TRBV27 -
CASRFRPDEQFF TGTGCCAGCAGATTTCGGCCGGATGAGCAGTTCTTC TRBJ2-1 - TRBV11-2 -
CASSTNAGGVQYF TGTGCCAGCAGTACCAACGCAGGGGGCGTGCAGTACTTC TRBJ2-7 few TRBV2 TRBD1
CASSPRRLEMNTEAFF TGTGCCAGCTCACCCCGGCGACTCGAAATGAACACTGAAGCTTTCTTT TRBJ1-1 - TRBV18 -
CAISSSEGVSYNERFF TGTGCCATCAGTTCCTCGGAGGGGGTTTCCTACAATGAGCGGTTCTTC TRBJ2-1 - TRBV10-3 -
CASSLRQGGRTAALHF TGTGCCAGCAGCCTGCGGCAGGGCGGACGCACCGCGGCCCTCCACTTT TRBJ1-6 few TRBV5-4 -
CASSWGVLSPCEQYF TGTGCCAGCAGCTGGGGAGTTCTCTCTCCCTGCGAGCAGTACTTC TRBJ2-7 few TRBV11-2 -